The following is a TCR beta chain sequence with its context. The protocol was immunoSEQ multiplex PCR, while the TCRdb copy is restricted to in-frame clones and leaves out a portion. This sample yields about 120,000 clones, of which about 80% are seen a single time; about 6.8% belongs to the top ten. The germline V and J ends were trimmed by 6 bases and 2 bases, with 10 bases remaining between them. The CDR3 totals 13 residues. Germline V lookup: CDR1 SNHLY, CDR2 FYNNEI. This sample was taken from a study of blood T cell repertoires in COVID-19. Sequencing used peripheral blood. The sequence was collected from a man between 65 and 79 years old with acute or convalescent COVID-19. This chain links TRBV2 with TRBJ1-2; D not resolved. CDR3 sequence (DNA): TGTGCCAGCAGCGGACTGGGAAACTATGGCTACACCTTC. Translation gives CASSGLGNYGYTF. Using reference TRBV2 and TRBJ1-2 for the parts outside the CDR3, the full variable domain is EPEVTQTPSHQVTQMGQEVILRCVPISNHLYFYWYRQILGQKVEFLVSFYNNEISEKSEIFDDQFSVERPDGSNFTLKIRSTKLEDSAMYFCASSGLGNYGYTFGSGTRLTVV.